These 26 T cell receptor beta chains share one sample of origin, sequenced in a study of T cell repertoires in cytomegalovirus infection. No antigen has been identified for these receptors. TCRdb reprocessed the reads with MiXCR, giving one entry per CDR3 protein. The repertoire holds 650,000 to 900,000 distinct CDR3 sequences, with less than 35% as singletons. The material sequenced was cultured CD8+ T cells from PBMCs, taken from culture after CMV antigen stimulation. The receptors were gathered from a human donor in good health (CMV status not recorded). Some clones in this sample may be carry-over from other donors' samples.

This clonotype appeared a few times. The DNA for the CDR3 is TGTGCCAGCAGCTTAGATTCAGAGACCCAGTACTTC. Protein: CASSLDSETQYF. The chain has TRBV7-9 and TRBJ2-5; no clear D. CDR3 size: 12 residues. The V end lost 1 base, the J end lost 4 bases, and 4 bases lay between the germline ends. Germline loops: CDR1 SEHNR, CDR2 FQNEAQ (reference sequence). Combining the CDR3 with reference TRBV7-9 and TRBJ2-5 gives the whole variable domain DTGVSQNPRHKITKRGQNVTFRCDPISEHNRLYWYRQTLGQGPEFLTYFQNEAQLEKSRLLSDRFSAERPKGSFSTLEIQRTEQGDSAMYLCASSLDSETQYFGPGTRLLVL.

V is TRBV20-1 and J is TRBJ1-3; perhaps TRBD1 as D (5 bases). The V and J ends lost 6 bases and 8 bases respectively, with 23 bases between them. The CDR3 totals 15 residues. Germline-derived CDR1 and CDR2 are DFQATT and SNEGSKA (reference sequence). CDR3 in amino acids: CSARDVGKSGDTIYF. The CDR3 DNA reads TGCAGTGCAAGGGACGTCGGTAAAAGTGGGGACACCATATATTTT.

This clonotype was seen only a few times. The chain employs TRBV27 and TRBJ2-2, with D hard to call. CDR1 and CDR2 (germline): MNHEY, SMNVEV (reference sequence). Trimming took off 3 bases at V and 4 bases at J, with 9 bases between the two ends. This CDR3 is 14 amino acids long. The CDR3 region is CASSLTTSTGELFF. CDR3 DNA sequence: TGTGCCAGCAGTTTGACCACGTCCACCGGGGAGCTGTTTTTT.

V usage is TRBV7-9 and J usage is TRBJ1-3; no reliable D call. Per germline, CDR1 SEHNR and CDR2 FQNEAQ (reference sequence). The CDR3 runs 16 residues. V lost 6 bases and J lost 0, with 15 bases in between. CDR3 amino acids: CASRPMERSSGNTIYF. The CDR3 coding sequence is TGTGCCAGCAGGCCTATGGAACGGAGCTCTGGAAACACCATATATTTT.

There are a few counts of this clonotype. The chain couples TRBV24-1 to TRBJ2-3, with 9 bases identical to TRBD1. Germline lookup yields CDR1 KGHDR and CDR2 SFDVKD. The CDR3 sequence is 15 residues long. After removal of 4 bases from V and 7 bases from J, the junction contained 8 bases not matched to a gene. This chain's CDR3 is CATSDPDRGEHTQYF. The CDR3 region has the DNA TGTGCCACCAGTGACCCCGACAGGGGGGAGCATACGCAGTATTTT.

V gene TRBV12-5 combines with J gene TRBJ1-1; D perhaps matches TRBD1 (5 bases). The CDR3 has 13 residues. Germline values: CDR1 LGHNT, CDR2 FRNRAP. V lost 5 bases and J 3 bases, leaving 10 bases between the germline ends. The CDR3 protein is CASGAQVDTEAFF. In nucleotides, the CDR3 is TGTGCTAGTGGTGCACAGGTTGACACTGAAGCTTTCTTT.

This clonotype was seen only a few times. The chain has TRBV29-1 and TRBJ1-2, with unresolved D. Looked up from germline, CDR1 is SQVTM and CDR2 is ANQGSEA. This CDR3 spans 14 amino acids. The V gene lost 4 bases and the J gene lost 4 bases, with 16 bases spanning the gap. CDR3 DNA: TGCAGCGTTGTTCAGCGTGCTCTGGGCTATGGCTACACCTTC. Residues: CSVVQRALGYGYTF.

The J gene is TRBJ2-2, the V gene TRBV7-3, with D perhaps TRBD1 or TRBD2 (5 bases each). The V gene lost 10 bases and the J gene lost 6 bases, with 18 bases spanning the gap. This CDR3 is 14 amino acids long. Germline CDR1 reads SGHTA; CDR2 reads FQGTGA. CDR3 DNA sequence: TGTGCCAACAGTTCGGGTCGGGGCCCCGGGGAGCTGTTTTTT. The encoded protein is CANSSGRGPGELFF. The full variable domain, rest sourced from reference TRBV7-3 and TRBJ2-2, is GAGVSQTPSNKVTEKGKYVELRCDPISGHTALYWYRQSLGQGPEFLIYFQGTGAADDSGLPNDRFFAVRPEGSVSTLKIQRTERGDSAVYLCANSSGRGPGELFFGEGSRLTVL.

This clonotype has ten or more counts. The chain uses TRBV28 and TRBJ2-7; 11 bases are shared with TRBD1. Germline loops: CDR1 MDHEN, CDR2 SYDVKM. Germline trimming cut 4 bases from V and 2 bases from J; bases unmatched to any gene: 7. This CDR3 is built from 16 residues. Written as DNA, the CDR3 is TGTGCCAGCAGTTCCAAAATGGGACAGGGGGCCTACGAGCAGTACGTC. Its protein is CASSSKMGQGAYEQYV.

CDR3 coding DNA: TGTGCCAGCATCCTCGGGACAGGGATGAATACGCAGTATTTT. Its protein product is CASILGTGMNTQYF. This rearrangement joins TRBV12-3 or TRBV12-4 to TRBJ2-3; 9 nucleotides line up with TRBD1. This CDR3 spans 14 amino acids. The junction had 9 bases not matched to a gene; V was cut back by 7 bases and J by 7 bases.

This chain connects TRBV6-6 to TRBJ2-5; no firm D call. The CDR3 length is 11 residues. CDR1 and CDR2 from the germline V gene are MNHNY and SVGAGI (reference sequence). Trimming left V 8 bases short and J 5 bases short, with 9 bases between. The CDR3 region is CASLRWETQYF. CDR3 nucleotides: TGTGCCAGCTTAAGGTGGGAGACCCAGTACTTC.

The V gene is TRBV18, the J gene TRBJ1-1, with D perhaps TRBD1 (5 bases). CDR3 length: 15 residues. CDR1 and CDR2 from the germline V gene are KGHSH and LQKENI. The ends were cut back, 3 bases at V and 6 bases at J, with 17 bases in the middle. The CDR3 sequence: CASSPNGRAPAEAFF. In DNA form, the CDR3 reads TGTGCCAGCTCACCGAACGGCAGGGCTCCAGCTGAAGCTTTCTTT.

A single count supports this clonotype. The junction and the germline gene differ at one end; a read error may be behind it. DNA of the CDR3: TGTGCCGGCAGTTACTCGAAGTTAAGAGCCTCCCCCATGAACACTGAAGCTTTCTTT. Its protein product is CAGSYSKLRASPMNTEAFF. The chain combines TRBV6-5 with TRBJ1-1; D call uncertain. The CDR3 covers 19 residues. Germline V lookup: CDR1 MNHEY, CDR2 SVGAGI.

This chain links TRBV5-6 with TRBJ2-7, with unresolved D. The V gene's germline CDR1 is SGHDT and CDR2 YYEEEE. V was cut by 1 base and J by 1 base, with 6 bases left in between. The length of the CDR3 is 13 residues. The CDR3 nucleotides are TGTGCCAGCAGCTTGATAGGGTCCTACGAGCAGTACTTC. Translation: CASSLIGSYEQYF. The whole variable domain, remainder taken from reference TRBV5-6 and TRBJ2-7, is DAGVTQSPTHLIKTRGQQVTLRCSPKSGHDTVSWYQQALGQGPQFIFQYYEEEERQRGNFPDRFSGHQFPNYSSELNVNALLLGDSALYLCASSLIGSYEQYFGPGTRLTVT.

This clonotype is a singleton in its sample. This chain uses TRBV5-6 with TRBJ2-2, with TRBD2 matching over 8 bases. From germline, CDR1 is SGHDT and CDR2 YYEEEE. This CDR3 has 13 residues. The ends lost 4 bases at V and 6 bases at J; junction bases unmatched: 2. CDR3 loop: CASSGLAPGELFF. CDR3 nucleotides: TGTGCCAGCAGCGGACTAGCTCCCGGGGAGCTGTTTTTT.

This clonotype was picked up a small number of times. The chain couples TRBV27 to TRBJ1-4; D uncertain. Trimming shortened V by 0 bases and J by 0 bases, and 11 bases separated the two germline ends. This CDR3 is built from 17 residues. Germline assignment: CDR1 MNHEY and CDR2 SMNVEV (reference sequence). The CDR3 sequence is CASSLSVGDATNEKLFF. The CDR3 bases are TGTGCCAGCAGTTTATCTGTTGGAGACGCAACTAATGAAAAACTGTTTTTT.

This clonotype was observed a handful of times. This rearrangement joins TRBV2 to TRBJ2-7; D gene unclear. Germline assignment: CDR1 SNHLY and CDR2 FYNNEI. V lost 6 bases to trimming and J lost 2 bases, with 8 bases between them. The CDR3 contains 12 residues. CDR3 loop: CASSDDPYEQYV. DNA for the CDR3: TGTGCCAGCAGCGACGACCCCTACGAGCAGTACGTC.

This clonotype has just a few counts. The J gene is TRBJ2-3, the V gene TRBV25-1; D call uncertain. Per germline, CDR1 MGHDK and CDR2 SYGVNS. V lost 3 bases and J 2 bases, leaving 9 bases between the germline ends. The CDR3 is 14 amino acids. CDR3 bases: TGTGCCAGCAGTGAGGCGTATATCACAGATACGCAGTATTTT. It specifies CASSEAYITDTQYF.

The CDR3 sequence is CASSPLDGGDYEQYF. Written as DNA, the CDR3 is TGTGCCAGCAGCCCCCTCGACGGAGGAGACTACGAGCAGTACTTC. The chain recombines TRBV4-2 with TRBJ2-7, with D possibly being TRBD2 (5 bases). Trimming shortened V by 4 bases and J by 3 bases, and 16 bases separated the two germline ends. Germline values: CDR1 LGHNA, CDR2 YNFKEQ. The CDR3 spans 15 residues.

The chain carries TRBV19 and TRBJ2-1; the D is unclear. The V and J ends lost 5 bases and 8 bases respectively, with 16 bases between them. CDR3 length: 14 residues. Germline CDR1 is LNHDA and CDR2 is SQIVND (reference sequence). The CDR3 DNA is TGTGCCAGTAGTGACTGGCTCAATGGCGATGAGCAGTTCTTC. Translation gives CASSDWLNGDEQFF. The full variable domain, in which reference TRBV19 and TRBJ2-1 provide the parts outside the CDR3, is DGGITQSPKYLFRKEGQNVTLSCEQNLNHDAMYWYRQDPGQGLRLIYYSQIVNDFQKGDIAEGYSVSREKKESFPLTVTSAQKNPTAFYLCASSDWLNGDEQFFGPGTRLTVL.

This chain joins TRBV6-1 and TRBJ2-3; D possibly uses TRBD1 or TRBD2 (5 bases each). Germline V lookup: CDR1 MNHNS, CDR2 SASEGT. CDR3 length: 14 amino acids. V was shortened by 8 bases and J by 4 bases, with 16 bases between the two germline ends. Written as DNA, the CDR3 is TGTGCCAGCGGGGCAGGGAGATCGCCAGATACGCAGTATTTT. Protein sequence: CASGAGRSPDTQYF.

The genes are TRBV2 and TRBJ2-1; D gene ambiguous. The CDR3 length is 14 residues. Germline assignment: CDR1 SNHLY and CDR2 FYNNEI. V lost 3 bases to trimming and J lost 7 bases, with 13 bases between them. The DNA for the CDR3 is TGTGCCAGCAGTGACTCTACCTTCTGGAATGAGCAGTTCTTC. Protein product: CASSDSTFWNEQFF. Combining the CDR3 with reference TRBV2 and TRBJ2-1 gives the whole variable domain EPEVTQTPSHQVTQMGQEVILRCVPISNHLYFYWYRQILGQKVEFLVSFYNNEISEKSEIFDDQFSVERPDGSNFTLKIRSTKLEDSAMYFCASSDSTFWNEQFFGPGTRLTVL.

This clonotype was counted a single time. The chain employs TRBV18 and TRBJ2-7; a possible D gene is TRBD2 (5 bases). CDR1 and CDR2 from the germline V gene are KGHSH and LQKENI. Trimming shortened V by 2 bases and J by 4 bases, and 12 bases separated the two germline ends. This CDR3 comprises 14 residues. CDR3 in amino acids: CASSPIIGGYEQYV. The DNA of the CDR3 is TGTGCCAGCTCACCAATCATAGGCGGGTACGAGCAGTACGTC.

This chain connects TRBV5-4 to TRBJ2-1; D unclear. CDR1 and CDR2 (germline): SGHNT, YYREEE (reference sequence). With 3 bases removed from V and 6 bases from J, the gap between germline ends came to 7 bases. This CDR3 is 12 amino acids long. The CDR3 nucleotides are TGTGCCAGCAGCTGGAAAGGCAATGAGCAGTTCTTC. Protein sequence: CASSWKGNEQFF.

This clonotype was found many times. V and J are TRBV7-2 and TRBJ1-2, with D hard to call. Germline CDR1 SGHTA, CDR2 FQGNSA. V lost 2 bases, J lost 2 bases, and 9 bases lay in between. The CDR3 sequence is 14 residues long. This CDR3 is CASSLLSDNYGYTF. DNA for the CDR3: TGTGCCAGCAGCTTACTTTCGGACAACTATGGCTACACCTTC.

This sequence joins TRBV6-5 and TRBJ2-3; 9 bases are shared with TRBD2. The CDR3 covers 16 residues. Germline V CDR1 and CDR2: MNHEY, SVGAGI. Losses at the gene ends were 0 bases for V and 3 bases for J; bases not matched to a gene: 4. The CDR3 nucleotides are TGTGCCAGCAGTTACTCCGCAGCGGGGGGAACAGATACGCAGTATTTT. Protein product: CASSYSAAGGTDTQYF.